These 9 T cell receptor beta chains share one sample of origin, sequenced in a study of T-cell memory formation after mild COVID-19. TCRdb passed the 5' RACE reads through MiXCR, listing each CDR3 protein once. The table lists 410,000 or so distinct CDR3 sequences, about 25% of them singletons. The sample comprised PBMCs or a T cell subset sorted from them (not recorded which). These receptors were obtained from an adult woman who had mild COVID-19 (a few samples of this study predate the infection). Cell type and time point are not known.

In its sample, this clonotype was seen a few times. Written as DNA, the CDR3 is TGCGCCAGCAGCTTGGGGGCAGGGGTCACCGGGGAGCTGTTTTTT. Translating gives CASSLGAGVTGELFF. The chain carries TRBV5-1 and TRBJ2-2, with D possibly matching TRBD1 (6 bases). V lost 0 bases, J lost 4 bases, and 10 bases lay in between. The CDR3 has 15 residues. Germline V gene data show CDR1 as SGHRS and CDR2 as YFSETQ. Drawing the rest from reference TRBV5-1 and TRBJ2-2, the complete variable domain is KAGVTQTPRYLIKTRGQQVTLSCSPISGHRSVSWYQQTPGQGLQFLFEYFSETQRNKGNFPGRFSGRQFSNSRSEMNVSTLELGDSALYLCASSLGAGVTGELFFGEGSRLTVL.

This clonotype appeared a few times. The DNA of the CDR3 is TGTGCCAGCAGTCCCCGACCGGGAGGGTGGGAGACCCAGTACTTC. It codes for CASSPRPGGWETQYF. The gene calls are TRBV27 and TRBJ2-5; 8 nucleotides line up with TRBD2. Germline V gene sequence: CDR1 MNHEY, CDR2 SMNVEV (reference sequence). V shed 5 bases, J shed 5 bases, and the junction held 10 bases outside the gene matches. The CDR3 is 15 amino acids.

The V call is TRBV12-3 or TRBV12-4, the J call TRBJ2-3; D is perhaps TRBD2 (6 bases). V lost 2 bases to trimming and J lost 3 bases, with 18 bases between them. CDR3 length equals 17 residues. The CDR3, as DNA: TGTGCCAGCAGTTTAAGGTTCCGGGACTCGGGTACAGATACGCAGTATTTT. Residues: CASSLRFRDSGTDTQYF.

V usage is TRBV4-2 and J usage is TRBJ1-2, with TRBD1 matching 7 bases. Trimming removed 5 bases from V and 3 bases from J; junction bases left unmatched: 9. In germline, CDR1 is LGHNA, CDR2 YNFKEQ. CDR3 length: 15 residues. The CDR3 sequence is CASSLREGADYGYTF. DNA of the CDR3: TGTGCCAGCAGCTTACGCGAGGGGGCTGACTATGGCTACACCTTC.

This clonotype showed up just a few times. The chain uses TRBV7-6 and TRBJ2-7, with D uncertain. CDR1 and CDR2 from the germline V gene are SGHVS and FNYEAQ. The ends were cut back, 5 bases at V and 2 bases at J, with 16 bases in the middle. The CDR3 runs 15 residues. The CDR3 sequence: CASSAEMGNAYEQYF. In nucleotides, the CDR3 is TGTGCCAGCAGCGCCGAAATGGGTAACGCCTACGAGCAGTACTTC. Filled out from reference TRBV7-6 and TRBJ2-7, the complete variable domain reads GAGVSQSPRYKVTKRGQDVALRCDPISGHVSLYWYRQALGQGPEFLTYFNYEAQQDKSGLPNDRFSAERPEGSISTLTIQRTEQRDSAMYRCASSAEMGNAYEQYFGPGTRLTVT.

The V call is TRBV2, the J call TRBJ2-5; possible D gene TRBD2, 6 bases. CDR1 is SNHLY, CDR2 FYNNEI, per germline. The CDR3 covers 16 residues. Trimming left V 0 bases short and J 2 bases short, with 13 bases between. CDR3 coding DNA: TGTGCCAGCAGTGAAGCGCTTAGGGACTCACAAGAGACCCAGTACTTC. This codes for CASSEALRDSQETQYF. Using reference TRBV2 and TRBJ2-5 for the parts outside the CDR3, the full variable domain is EPEVTQTPSHQVTQMGQEVILRCVPISNHLYFYWYRQILGQKVEFLVSFYNNEISEKSEIFDDQFSVERPDGSNFTLKIRSTKLEDSAMYFCASSEALRDSQETQYFGPGTRLLVL.

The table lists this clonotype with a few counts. The CDR3 DNA sequence: TGTGCCAGCACGATCGACACCGGGGAGCTGTTTTTT. This translates into CASTIDTGELFF. This sequence joins TRBV25-1 and TRBJ2-2; D ambiguous. Per the germline V gene, CDR1 is MGHDK and CDR2 is SYGVNS. Trimming pared 7 bases from V and 3 bases from J, leaving 6 bases between. CDR3 length: 12 residues.

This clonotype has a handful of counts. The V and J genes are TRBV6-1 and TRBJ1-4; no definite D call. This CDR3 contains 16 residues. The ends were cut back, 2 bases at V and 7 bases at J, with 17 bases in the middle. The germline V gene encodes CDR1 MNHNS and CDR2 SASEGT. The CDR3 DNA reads TGTGCCAGCAGTGAAAGCGGCCTCATATCGGGTGAAAAACTGTTTTTT. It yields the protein CASSESGLISGEKLFF.

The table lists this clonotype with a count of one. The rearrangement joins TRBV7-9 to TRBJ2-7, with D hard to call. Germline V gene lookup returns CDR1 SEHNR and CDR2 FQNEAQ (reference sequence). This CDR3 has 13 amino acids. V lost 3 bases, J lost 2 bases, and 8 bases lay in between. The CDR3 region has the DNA TGTGCCAGCAGCTTCATAGCTCCCTACGAGCAGTACTTC. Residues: CASSFIAPYEQYF.